The clone carrying this T cell receptor beta chain turned up a few times. Its antigen is unidentified. CDR3 length equals 14 residues. V lost 3 bases to trimming and J lost 2 bases; unmatched junction nucleotides: 0. The germline CDR1 and CDR2 sequences are LNHDA and SQIVND (reference sequence). The PCR ran on 60 Vbeta and 13 Jbeta primers. Profiled with immunoSEQ multiplex PCR; TCRdb holds only in-frame clones, not every one. The sample includes about 160,000 clones, nearly 80% of them seen just once. It was healthy bone marrow donors who served as donors. The data were taken from a study of cytomegalovirus exposure and HLA in healthy donors. Study-wide points: Researchers had no immune exposure information except CMV serostatus available. Reportedly, a later analysis found an Asian-associated ancestry cluster had fewer N-insertions than the approximately 640-donor mean. The study listed about 150 cytomegalovirus-associated TCR beta chains.

This TCR came from a woman between 40 and 55 years old in good health and CMV-seronegative. V is TRBV19 and J is TRBJ1-5; 8 bases agree with TRBD1. Input material: PBMCs. Here the CDR3 reads CASSMGQGNQPQHF. CDR3 sequence (DNA): TGTGCCAGTAGTATGGGACAGGGCAATCAGCCCCAGCATTTT. Full variable domain (rest looked up from reference TRBV19 and TRBJ1-5): DGGITQSPKYLFRKEGQNVTLSCEQNLNHDAMYWYRQDPGQGLRLIYYSQIVNDFQKGDIAEGYSVSREKKESFPLTVTSAQKNPTAFYLCASSMGQGNQPQHFGDGTRLSIL.